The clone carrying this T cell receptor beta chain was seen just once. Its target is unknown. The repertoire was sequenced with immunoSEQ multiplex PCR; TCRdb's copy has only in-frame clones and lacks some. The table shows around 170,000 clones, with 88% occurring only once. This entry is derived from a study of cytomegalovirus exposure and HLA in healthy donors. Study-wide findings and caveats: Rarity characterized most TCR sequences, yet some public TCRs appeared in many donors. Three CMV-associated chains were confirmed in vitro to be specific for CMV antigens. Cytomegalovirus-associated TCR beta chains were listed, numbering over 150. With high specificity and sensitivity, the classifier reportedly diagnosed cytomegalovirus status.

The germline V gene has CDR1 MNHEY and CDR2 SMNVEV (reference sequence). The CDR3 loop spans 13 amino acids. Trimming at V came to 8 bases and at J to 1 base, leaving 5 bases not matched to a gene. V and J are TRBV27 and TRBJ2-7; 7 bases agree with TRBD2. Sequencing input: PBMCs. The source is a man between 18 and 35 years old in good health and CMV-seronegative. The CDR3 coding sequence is TGTGCCAGCGTACCGGGACTATCCTACGAGCAGTACTTC. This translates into CASVPGLSYEQYF.